The 6 T cell receptor beta chains in this list originate from one sample, sequenced in a study of blood T cell repertoires in COVID-19. Produced via immunoSEQ multiplex PCR; TCRdb's table is partial and in-frame only. The sample lists about 300,000 clones, roughly 91% seen once, with 1.5% to 2% in the top ten. Sequencing input: peripheral blood. All receptors come from a woman aged 30 to 39 with COVID-19, enrolled during active disease.

The rearrangement joins TRBV15 to TRBJ1-5; D is possibly TRBD1 (5 bases). The length of the CDR3 is 16 residues. Per the germline V gene, CDR1 is LNHNV and CDR2 is YYDKDF (reference sequence). Trimming cost V 1 base and J 2 bases, with 12 bases left between them. The CDR3 region has the DNA TGTGCCACCAGCAGAGTAGCAGGGTCAGGCAATCAGCCCCAGCATTTT. It translates to CATSRVAGSGNQPQHF.

The chain uses TRBV2 and TRBJ1-2; perhaps TRBD1 as D (6 bases). V shed 5 bases and J shed 8 bases, with 15 bases lying between them. CDR1 and CDR2 (germline): SNHLY, FYNNEI. This CDR3 has 13 amino acids. CDR3 protein: CASSPDRETGYTF. The CDR3 DNA reads TGTGCCAGCAGTCCGGACAGAGAGACGGGCTACACCTTC.

The rearrangement joins TRBV27 to TRBJ2-1; TRBD2 matches at 10 bases. Per germline, CDR1 MNHEY and CDR2 SMNVEV (reference sequence). The CDR3 extends over 17 amino acids. Trimming removed 5 bases from V and 0 bases from J; junction bases left unmatched: 7. CDR3 coding DNA: TGTGCCAGCAGTAATAGCGGGGGGCCGAGCTCCTACAATGAGCAGTTCTTC. It translates to CASSNSGGPSSYNEQFF.

The V call is TRBV24-1, the J call TRBJ2-2, with TRBD1 identical over 8 bases. Trimming at V came to 1 base and at J to 6 bases, leaving 6 bases not matched to a gene. CDR1 is KGHDR, CDR2 SFDVKD, per germline. The CDR3 is 16 amino acids. CDR3 in amino acids: CATSDFTQGASGELFF. DNA for the CDR3: TGTGCCACCAGTGATTTTACCCAGGGGGCCTCCGGGGAGCTGTTTTTT.

The rearrangement joins TRBV13 to TRBJ2-2, with 7 positions matching TRBD1. Looked up from germline, CDR1 is PRHDT and CDR2 is FYEKMQ (reference sequence). Trimming took 10 bases from V and 6 from J; bases not matched to a gene: 2. The CDR3 consists of 11 residues. CDR3 loop: CAIQGAGELFF. DNA for the CDR3: TGTGCCATCCAGGGGGCCGGGGAGCTGTTTTTT.

This chain connects TRBV5-5 to TRBJ2-6, with D unclear. The CDR3 spans 12 residues. V shed 0 bases and J shed 13 bases, with 8 bases lying between them. Germline-derived CDR1 and CDR2 are SGHKS and YYEKEE (reference sequence). CDR3 sequence: CASSLASQVLTF. For the CDR3, the DNA is TGTGCCAGCAGCTTGGCCTCACAAGTCCTGACTTTC.